The 13 T cell receptor beta chains below come from one sample, sequenced in a study of OX40 agonist ivuxolimab in advanced cancers. The library was built by means of the immunoSEQ multiplex PCR assay. What TCRdb holds here is the immuneACCESS table cut down to in-frame rearrangements. Part of the clones is not present; checked against another copy, under half of the missing clones reflect an unresolved V gene, and the others are unexplained. In this sample the table shows nearly 80,000 clones, about 95% of which occur a single time. Of the sample, over 9% is held by the ten largest clones. This specimen consisted of CD4+ or CD8+ T cells sorted from blood, obtained in a trial of the OX40 agonist ivuxolimab. These receptors came from an adult with an advanced solid tumor such as melanoma, head and neck, liver or kidney cancer.

Regarding this clone: Germline and junction disagree at one end, which may indicate a read error. The rearrangement links TRBV7-2 to TRBJ2-7; D unclear. The CDR3 is 13 residues long. CDR1 and CDR2 from the germline V gene are SGHTA and FQGNSA. In DNA, the CDR3 is TGTGCCAGCAGCGACCTTTACGCTGCCGAGCAGTGCTTC. It codes for CASSDLYAAEQCF.

The rearrangement joins TRBV15 to TRBJ2-5; possible D gene TRBD1, 5 bases. Germline CDR1 is LNHNV and CDR2 is YYDKDF (reference sequence). The CDR3 has 12 residues. Trimming stripped 2 bases from V and 14 bases from J, with 15 bases between. The CDR3 bases are TGTGCCACCAGCAGACCGGACAATCTTTTTTACTTC. It codes for CATSRPDNLFYF.

The chain has TRBV14 and TRBJ2-7; 11 nucleotides align to TRBD1. Germline V gives CDR1 SGHDN, CDR2 FVKESK. The CDR3 runs 14 residues. V trimming: 4 bases; J trimming: 7 bases; junction bases outside the gene matches: 6. CDR3 in amino acids: CASSPGQGAGEQYF. CDR3 sequence (DNA): TGTGCCAGCAGCCCTGGACAGGGGGCGGGTGAGCAGTACTTC. The entire variable domain, with the rest obtained from reference TRBV14 and TRBJ2-7, is as follows: EAGVTQFPSHSVIEKGQTVTLRCDPISGHDNLYWYRRVMGKEIKFLLHFVKESKQDESGMPNNRFLAERTGGTYSTLKVQPAELEDSGVYFCASSPGQGAGEQYFGPGTRLTVT.

The chain is built from TRBV4-1 and TRBJ1-1, with D uncertain. V lost 1 base, J lost 1 base, and 7 bases lay in between. CDR3 size: 14 residues. CDR1 and CDR2 (germline): MGHRA, YSYEKL. CDR3: CASSQVSGNTEAFF. In DNA form, the CDR3 reads TGCGCCAGCAGCCAAGTGTCAGGGAACACTGAAGCTTTCTTT.

The CDR3 sequence: CASSSAGGNEQFF. In nucleotides, the CDR3 is TGTGCCAGCAGCTCCGCGGGAGGCAATGAGCAGTTCTTC. The gene calls are TRBV13 and TRBJ2-1; 8 bases are shared with TRBD2. The CDR3 has 13 residues. Germline loops: CDR1 PRHDT, CDR2 FYEKMQ (reference sequence). J was trimmed by 6 bases and V by 4 bases; bases with no gene match: 2.

V gene TRBV25-1 combines with J gene TRBJ2-1, with unresolved D. Germline assignment: CDR1 MGHDK and CDR2 SYGVNS. The CDR3 covers 17 residues. Trimming left V 3 bases short and J 0 bases short, with 15 bases between. The CDR3 spells CASSEVSPQTSYNEQFF. CDR3 bases: TGTGCCAGCAGTGAGGTGTCCCCTCAGACCTCCTACAATGAGCAGTTCTTC.

The rearrangement links TRBV21-1 to TRBJ2-3; the table gives TRBD2 as D, unverified against the DNA. TRBV21-1 is tagged as a pseudogene. CDR3 size: 12 residues. The CDR3 DNA reads TGTGCCAGCAGCCCCCGGTCAGATACGCAGTATTTT. This sequence encodes CASSPRSDTQYF.

About this clone: The junction does not match germline at one end; this may be a read error. The rearrangement links TRBV11-2 to TRBJ2-5; 7 nucleotides line up with TRBD1. The germline gives CDR1 SGHAT, CDR2 FQNNGV. The CDR3 is made up of 15 amino acids. This CDR3 reads CASSVPTGKGEAQYF. CDR3 sequence (DNA): TGTGCCAGCAGCGTACCGACAGGGAAAGGAGAGGCCCAGTACTTC.

CDR3 DNA: TGTGCCAGCAGTTACTCAAGCGGCCAAGAGACCCAGTACTTC. Protein: CASSYSSGQETQYF. The chain joins TRBV6-5 to TRBJ2-5, with a possible D match to TRBD2 (5 bases). Trimming shortened V by 0 bases and J by 1 base, and 6 bases separated the two germline ends. Germline V gene data show CDR1 as MNHEY and CDR2 as SVGAGI. The CDR3 runs 14 residues.

In this sample, this clone turned up a few times. This rearrangement joins TRBV19 to TRBJ2-3; D is unresolved. Trimming removed 7 bases at V and 1 base at J, with 15 bases between. The CDR3 totals 15 residues. Germline lookup yields CDR1 LNHDA and CDR2 SQIVND (reference sequence). CDR3 nucleotides: TGTGCCAGTACCCCTTTCGCTTCCCGCACAGATACGCAGTATTTT. Protein: CASTPFASRTDTQYF.

The chain joins TRBV2 to TRBJ1-4, with D unclear. V was shortened by 1 base and J by 8 bases, with 17 bases between the two germline ends. The V gene's germline CDR1 is SNHLY and CDR2 FYNNEI. This CDR3 region has 16 residues. CDR3 residues: CASSEDTLGLGEKLFF. The CDR3 nucleotides are TGTGCCAGCAGTGAAGACACGCTGGGGTTGGGGGAAAAACTGTTTTTT.

This rearrangement joins TRBV4-2 to TRBJ2-1, with no clear D. The ends were cut back, 1 base at V and 9 bases at J, with 16 bases in the middle. The CDR3 is 15 residues long. From germline, CDR1 is LGHNA and CDR2 YNFKEQ. The CDR3 region has the DNA TGTGCCAGCAGCCAAGGGTTTAGCCTAGTTGGTGAGCAGTTCTTC. This encodes CASSQGFSLVGEQFF.

The chain links TRBV4-1 to TRBJ2-7; D not certain. Germline CDR1 is MGHRA and CDR2 is YSYEKL. Trimming left V 0 bases short and J 0 bases short, with 12 bases between. The CDR3 consists of 16 residues. In DNA form, the CDR3 reads TGCGCCAGCAGCCAAGAGGGTCCACCCAGCTCCTACGAGCAGTACTTC. This encodes CASSQEGPPSSYEQYF.